Listed below are T cell receptor beta chains from one sample, sequenced in a study of blood T cell repertoires in COVID-19. The repertoire was sequenced with immunoSEQ multiplex PCR; TCRdb's copy has only in-frame clones and lacks some. The sample includes roughly 150,000 clones, 83% of them seen just once. Sequencing was done on a sample of peripheral blood. The source of these receptors is an elderly woman with acute or convalescent COVID-19. CDR3s include the opening cysteine and the closing phenylalanine or tryptophan. A D gene is named only where the DNA matches it firmly. Part of the rows lack a size; the others show once, few, many or a class for expanded clones.

d_call j_call v_call clone_size cdr3_aa cdr3_nt
- TRBJ2-7 TRBV10-3 once CAISGSSSYEQYF TGTGCCATCAGCGGGAGTAGCTCCTACGAGCAGTACTTC
TRBD2 TRBJ2-3 TRBV6-5 - CASSSGLAGGRDTQYF TGTGCCAGCAGTTCCGGACTAGCGGGGGGTAGAGATACGCAGTATTTT
TRBD1 TRBJ1-5 TRBV23-1 - CASEQGVGNQPQHF TGCGCCAGCGAACAGGGGGTAGGCAATCAGCCCCAGCATTTT
- TRBJ2-3 TRBV7-8 few CASSPDLGGPYTDTQYF TGTGCCAGCAGCCCCGACTTGGGGGGTCCCTACACAGATACGCAGTATTTT
TRBD2 TRBJ2-1 TRBV2 once CASKGGRAKDEQFF TGTGCCAGCAAGGGCGGGAGGGCCAAAGATGAGCAGTTCTTC
- TRBJ2-4 TRBV6-6 few CASREQPAAKNIQYF TGTGCCAGCAGGGAACAGCCCGCAGCCAAAAACATTCAGTACTTC
- TRBJ2-7 TRBV24-1 - CATSDLSFFKSRYLSYEQYF TGTGCCACCAGTGATTTGTCCTTTTTTAAGTCCCGGTACCTATCCTACGAGCAGTACTTC
- TRBJ1-1 TRBV29-1 - CSTTGTTEAFF TGCAGCACCACAGGGACCACTGAAGCTTTCTTT
- TRBJ2-7 TRBV10-3 - CAIKPGGRSYEQYF TGTGCCATCAAGCCCGGGGGTAGGTCCTACGAGCAGTACTTC
- TRBJ1-3 TRBV7-3 - CASSSTGFGNTIYF TGTGCCAGCAGCTCTACAGGGTTCGGAAACACCATATATTTT
- TRBJ1-3 TRBV19 - CASSIGPSSGNTIYF TGTGCCAGTAGTATCGGTCCAAGCTCTGGAAACACCATATATTTT